A selection of T cell receptor beta chains follows, all from one sample in a study of cytomegalovirus exposure and HLA in healthy donors. Only in-frame clones appear in the TCRdb table, and some are missing; sequencing was by immunoSEQ multiplex PCR. Among around 59,000 clones listed, about 80% were seen once. Material: PBMCs. These receptors were taken from a woman in her forties in good health and CMV-seronegative. Each CDR3 is given with its conserved first and last residue. D genes are given only for firm matches.

j_call | d_call | v_call | cdr3_aa | cdr3_nt
TRBJ2-3 | TRBD2 | TRBV9 | CASSHKLAGGTDTQYF | TGTGCCAGCAGCCATAAACTAGCGGGCGGGACAGATACGCAGTATTTT
TRBJ2-3 | . | TRBV5-8 | CASSLVGHTQYF | TGTGCCAGCAGCTTGGTGGGCCATACGCAGTATTTT
TRBJ1-3 | . | TRBV7-8 | CASSLVHLGDGNTIYF | TGTGCCAGCAGCTTAGTTCATCTAGGGGATGGAAACACCATATATTTT
TRBJ1-1 | . | TRBV28 | CASSSPPTGSTEAFF | TGTGCCAGCAGCTCACCCCCAACGGGGAGCACTGAAGCTTTCTTT
TRBJ2-2 | TRBD2 | TRBV19 | CASSIRREGTGELFF | TGTGCCAGTAGTATACGGCGGGAGGGGACCGGGGAGCTGTTTTTT
TRBJ2-5 | TRBD1 | TRBV10-3 | CAIKPGTGGWETQYF | TGTGCCATCAAACCGGGGACAGGGGGTTGGGAGACCCAGTACTTC
TRBJ2-2 | . | TRBV5-1 | CVSSLGGAGGTGELFF | TGCGTCAGCAGCTTGGGCGGGGCCGGGGGCACCGGGGAGCTGTTTTTT
TRBJ2-1 | . | TRBV18 | CASSPAASGQNEQFF | TGTGCCAGCTCACCAGCGGCTAGCGGACAGAATGAGCAGTTCTTC
TRBJ2-5 | . | TRBV7-9 | CASSLKRHLEETQYF | TGTGCCAGCAGCTTAAAGCGCCATCTCGAAGAGACCCAGTACTTC
TRBJ2-7 | . | TRBV6-1 | CASSYRTPQYF | TGTGCCAGCAGTTACAGAACCCCTCAGTACTTC
TRBJ2-7 | TRBD2 | TRBV18 | CASSPGPGGYEQYF | TGTGCCAGCTCACCAGGCCCGGGGGGCTACGAGCAGTACTTC